The rows below give T cell receptor beta chains drawn from one sample of a study of early stage breast cancer tumors. TCRdb's table, derived via immunoSEQ multiplex PCR, lists solely in-frame clones and lacks some. The repertoire holds around 11,000 clones, with about 80% as singletons. Sequenced input: breast tumor tissue. The receptors originated from a person between 70 and 80 years old with breast cancer. Each CDR3 is given with its conserved first and last residue. D genes are given only for firm matches. Size values are once, few and many counts, or a class for expanded clones, and some rows have none.

j_call | v_call | d_call | clone_size | cdr3_aa | cdr3_nt
TRBJ2-1 | TRBV29-1 | . | . | CSVVKQVFSSYNEQFF | TGCAGCGTTGTGAAGCAAGTCTTTAGCTCCTACAATGAGCAGTTCTTC
TRBJ1-5 | TRBV28 | . | . | CTRENQPQHF | TGCACCAGGGAAAATCAGCCCCAGCATTTT
TRBJ2-5 | TRBV30 | TRBD2 | . | CAWSRGLAQETQYF | TGTGCCTGGAGCAGAGGACTAGCCCAAGAGACCCAGTACTTC
TRBJ1-1 | TRBV7-9 | . | . | CASSSLGGMNTEAFF | TGTGCCAGCAGCTCCCTCGGGGGGATGAACACTGAAGCTTTCTTT
TRBJ1-6 | TRBV2 | . | few | CASSSGHQNSPLHF | TGTGCCAGCAGCTCGGGACATCAGAATTCACCCCTCCACTTT
TRBJ1-6 | TRBV5-1 | . | . | CASRDGSNTYNSPLHF | TGCGCCAGCAGAGACGGGAGTAATACCTATAATTCACCTCTCCACTTT
TRBJ2-5 | TRBV5-1 | TRBD2 | . | CASSLGAGGPSQETQYF | TGCGCCAGCAGCTTGGGAGCGGGGGGGCCCAGCCAAGAGACCCAGTACTTC
TRBJ2-5 | TRBV5-1 | TRBD2 | . | CASSLGGTSGDLRETQYF | TGCGCCAGCAGCTTGGGTGGGACTAGCGGGGACCTCCGAGAGACCCAGTACTTC
TRBJ2-2 | TRBV18 | TRBD1 | . | CASSPQGARNTGELFF | TGTGCCAGCTCACCTCAGGGGGCGCGGAACACCGGGGAGCTGTTTTTT
TRBJ2-1 | TRBV7-7 | TRBD2 | . | CASSPTSGGYNEQFF | TGTGCCAGCAGCCCGACTAGCGGGGGGTACAATGAGCAGTTCTTC
TRBJ1-6 | TRBV11-2 | . | once | CASSLSTGRNSPLHF | TGTGCCAGCAGCTTAAGTACAGGCAGGAATTCACCCCTCCACTTT
TRBJ1-2 | TRBV19 | . | . | CASSIQGGYGYTF | TGTGCCAGTAGTATCCAGGGCGGCTATGGCTACACCTTC
TRBJ2-3 | TRBV19 | TRBD2 | . | CASSNRLAGGPDTQYF | TGTGCCAGTAGTAATCGCCTAGCGGGGGGGCCAGATACGCAGTATTTT
TRBJ2-7 | TRBV7-9 | . | . | CASSSRRSGPGYEQYF | TGTGCCAGCAGCTCTCGCCGCAGCGGACCAGGTTACGAGCAGTACTTC
TRBJ2-2 | TRBV19 | TRBD1 | few | CASSPWTGGTGELFF | TGTGCCAGTAGCCCTTGGACAGGAGGAACCGGGGAGCTGTTTTTT
TRBJ2-1 | TRBV5-5 | . | once | CASSLAGGSYEQFF | TGTGCCAGCAGCTTGGCCGGAGGGAGTTATGAGCAGTTCTTC
TRBJ2-3 | TRBV11-1 | . | . | CASSQVGRRTDTQYF | TGTGCCAGCAGCCAGGTCGGAAGAAGGACAGATACGCAGTATTTT
TRBJ1-5 | TRBV29-1 | . | few | CSVEVREGGNQPQHF | TGCAGCGTTGAAGTCAGGGAAGGAGGCAATCAGCCCCAGCATTTT
TRBJ1-1 | TRBV30 | . | few | CAWNGEEAFF | TGTGCCTGGAACGGGGAGGAAGCTTTCTTT
TRBJ1-5 | TRBV6-1 | . | . | CASSESGQSNQPQHF | TGTGCCAGCAGTGAATCTGGACAGAGCAATCAGCCCCAGCATTTT
TRBJ1-5 | TRBV7-6 | . | . | CASSLGPGSDQPQHF | TGTGCCAGCAGCTTAGGGCCGGGATCAGATCAGCCCCAGCATTTT
TRBJ1-4 | TRBV9 | TRBD1 | few | CASSRAPGQRNEKLFF | TGTGCCAGCAGCCGGGCCCCGGGACAGCGTAATGAAAAACTGTTTTTT
TRBJ1-6 | TRBV21-1 | . | . | CASKEVRTYNSPLHF | TGTGCCAGCAAAGAGGTAAGAACCTATAATTCACCCCTCCACTTT
TRBJ2-1 | TRBV6-1 | . | . | CASSRTGSTYNEQFF | TGTGCCAGCTCAAGAACAGGGTCCACCTACAATGAGCAGTTCTTC
TRBJ2-1 | TRBV30 | TRBD1 | . | CAWSRFKQGIGNEQFF | TGTGCCTGGAGTAGATTTAAACAGGGGATAGGTAATGAGCAGTTCTTC
TRBJ2-7 | TRBV9 | TRBD1 | once | CASSAQGHYEQYF | TGTGCCAGCAGCGCACAGGGGCACTACGAGCAGTACTTC
TRBJ1-5 | TRBV6-5 | TRBD1 | . | CASRRTGNNQPQHF | TGTGCCAGCAGGAGGACAGGGAACAATCAGCCCCAGCATTTT
TRBJ1-5 | TRBV10-2 | . | . | CASMMGHNQPQHF | TGCGCCAGCATGATGGGGCACAATCAGCCCCAGCATTTT
TRBJ2-7 | TRBV4-2 | . | few | CASSRLLAATHEQYF | TGTGCCAGCAGCCGACTTCTAGCTGCTACCCACGAGCAGTACTTC
TRBJ1-1 | TRBV7-9 | . | once | CASSSPGLSAFF | TGTGCCAGCAGCTCACCGGGACTGTCAGCTTTCTTT
TRBJ2-2 | TRBV7-6 | . | . | CASSLDVQGGTGELFF | TGTGCCAGCAGCTTAGATGTGCAGGGTGGCACCGGGGAGCTGTTTTTT
TRBJ2-2 | TRBV5-1 | TRBD1 | . | CASRVGQGAGPGELFF | TGCGCCAGCAGGGTAGGACAGGGCGCTGGACCCGGGGAGCTGTTTTTT
TRBJ2-5 | TRBV19 | TRBD1 | . | CASSMLLGTGGRETQYF | TGTGCCAGTAGTATGCTTCTTGGGACAGGGGGCAGGGAGACCCAGTACTTC
TRBJ2-7 | TRBV28 | TRBD2 | . | CASRGSGRTPYEQYF | TGTGCCAGCAGGGGTAGCGGGAGGACCCCCTACGAGCAGTACTTC
TRBJ2-1 | TRBV4-1 | TRBD2 | . | CASLQTSGGYNEQFF | TGCGCCAGCCTACAGACTAGCGGGGGCTACAATGAGCAGTTCTTC
TRBJ2-1 | TRBV5-6 | TRBD2 | . | CASSLAGGPLSYNEQFF | TGTGCCAGCAGCTTAGCGGGGGGGCCCCTTTCCTACAATGAGCAGTTCTTC
TRBJ1-1 | TRBV30 | TRBD1 | . | CAWIRSGTGGLNTEAFF | TGTGCCTGGATTCGATCCGGGACAGGGGGCCTGAACACTGAAGCTTTCTTT
TRBJ2-2 | TRBV4-1 | TRBD1 | . | CASSQADRGDGTGELFF | TGCGCCAGCAGCCAAGCGGACAGGGGCGACGGCACCGGGGAGCTGTTTTTT
TRBJ1-1 | TRBV6-5 | . | few | CASSYSTVGEAFF | TGTGCCAGCAGTTACTCGACAGTCGGAGAAGCTTTCTTT
TRBJ1-5 | TRBV5-5 | TRBD1 | . | CASSPIPGTGVNQPQHF | TGTGCCAGCAGCCCTATCCCCGGGACAGGGGTCAATCAGCCCCAGCATTTT